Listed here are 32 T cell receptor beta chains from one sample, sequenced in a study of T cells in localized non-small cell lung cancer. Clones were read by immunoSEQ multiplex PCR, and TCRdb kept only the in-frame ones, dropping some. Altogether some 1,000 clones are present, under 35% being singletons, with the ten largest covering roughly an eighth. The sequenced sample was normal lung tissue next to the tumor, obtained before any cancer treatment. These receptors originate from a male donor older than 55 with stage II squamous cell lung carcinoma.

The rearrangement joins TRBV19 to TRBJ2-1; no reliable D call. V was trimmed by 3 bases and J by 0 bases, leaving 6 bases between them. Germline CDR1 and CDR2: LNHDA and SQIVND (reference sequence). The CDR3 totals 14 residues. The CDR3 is CASSIASSYNEQFF. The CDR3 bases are TGTGCCAGTAGTATTGCCAGCTCCTACAATGAGCAGTTCTTC.

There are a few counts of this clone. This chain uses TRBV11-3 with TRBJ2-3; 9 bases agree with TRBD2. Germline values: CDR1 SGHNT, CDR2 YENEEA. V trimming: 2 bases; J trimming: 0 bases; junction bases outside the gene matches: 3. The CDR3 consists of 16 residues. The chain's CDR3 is CASSLLTSGSTDTQYF. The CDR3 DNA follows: TGTGCCAGCAGCTTACTCACTAGCGGGAGCACAGATACGCAGTATTTT. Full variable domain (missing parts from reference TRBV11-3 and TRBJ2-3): EAGVVQSPRYKIIEKKQPVAFWCNPISGHNTLYWYLQNLGQGPELLIRYENEEAVDDSQLPKDRFSAERLKGVDSTLKIQPAELGDSAVYLCASSLLTSGSTDTQYFGPGTRLTVL.

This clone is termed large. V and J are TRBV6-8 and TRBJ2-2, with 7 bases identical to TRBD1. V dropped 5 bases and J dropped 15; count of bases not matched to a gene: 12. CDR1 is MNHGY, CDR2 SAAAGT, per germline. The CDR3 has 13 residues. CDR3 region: CASSVSLQGKVFF. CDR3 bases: TGTGCCAGCAGTGTCTCTTTACAGGGGAAGGTGTTTTTT.

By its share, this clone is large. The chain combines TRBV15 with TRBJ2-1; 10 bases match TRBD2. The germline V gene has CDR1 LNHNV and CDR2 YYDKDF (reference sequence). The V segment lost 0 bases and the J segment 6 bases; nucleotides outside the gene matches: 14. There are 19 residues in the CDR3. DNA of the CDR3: TGTGCCACCAGCAGAGATCTTGCTAGCGGGAGAAGAGGGGGCAATGAGCAGTTCTTC. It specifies CATSRDLASGRRGGNEQFF.

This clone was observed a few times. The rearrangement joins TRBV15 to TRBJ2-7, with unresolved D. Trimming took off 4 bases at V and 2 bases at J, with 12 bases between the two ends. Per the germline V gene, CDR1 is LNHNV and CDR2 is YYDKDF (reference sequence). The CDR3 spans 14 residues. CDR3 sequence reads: CATSTLTEPYEQYF. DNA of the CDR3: TGTGCCACCAGCACCCTTACGGAGCCCTACGAGCAGTACTTC.

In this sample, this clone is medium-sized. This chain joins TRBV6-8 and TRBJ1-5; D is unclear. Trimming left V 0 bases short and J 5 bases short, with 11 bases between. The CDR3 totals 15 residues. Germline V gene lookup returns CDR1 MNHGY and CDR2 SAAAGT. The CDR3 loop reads CASSYSTADDQPQHF. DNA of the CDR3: TGTGCCAGCAGTTACTCAACAGCGGATGATCAGCCCCAGCATTTT.

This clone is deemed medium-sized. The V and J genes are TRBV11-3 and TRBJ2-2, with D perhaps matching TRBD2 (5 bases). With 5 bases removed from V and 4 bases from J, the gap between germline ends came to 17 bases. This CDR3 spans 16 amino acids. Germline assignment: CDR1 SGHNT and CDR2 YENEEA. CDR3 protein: CASSPMSVAGTGELFF. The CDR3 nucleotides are TGTGCCAGCAGCCCCATGTCAGTGGCGGGCACCGGGGAGCTGTTTTTT. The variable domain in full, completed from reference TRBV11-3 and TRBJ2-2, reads EAGVVQSPRYKIIEKKQPVAFWCNPISGHNTLYWYLQNLGQGPELLIRYENEEAVDDSQLPKDRFSAERLKGVDSTLKIQPAELGDSAVYLCASSPMSVAGTGELFFGEGSRLTVL.

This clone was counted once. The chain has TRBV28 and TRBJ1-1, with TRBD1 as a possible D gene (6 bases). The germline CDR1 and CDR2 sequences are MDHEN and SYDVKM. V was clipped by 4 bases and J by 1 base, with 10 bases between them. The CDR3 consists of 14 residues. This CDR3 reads CASSYRAPNTEAFF. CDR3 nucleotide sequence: TGTGCCAGCAGTTACAGGGCCCCGAACACTGAAGCTTTCTTT.

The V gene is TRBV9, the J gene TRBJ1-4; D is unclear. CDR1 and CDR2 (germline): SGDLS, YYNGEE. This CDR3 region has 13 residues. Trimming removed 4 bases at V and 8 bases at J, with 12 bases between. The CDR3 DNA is TGTGCCAGCAGCCCTTCCCCCGGAGAAAAACTGTTTTTT. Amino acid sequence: CASSPSPGEKLFF.

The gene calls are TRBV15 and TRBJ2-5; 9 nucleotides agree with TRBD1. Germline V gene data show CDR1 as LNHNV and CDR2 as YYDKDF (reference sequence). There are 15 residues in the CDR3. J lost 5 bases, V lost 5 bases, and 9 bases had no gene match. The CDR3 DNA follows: TGTGCCACCAGCGAACAGGGGGCTCCCTCCGAGACCCAGTACTTC. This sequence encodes CATSEQGAPSETQYF. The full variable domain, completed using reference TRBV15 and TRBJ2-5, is DAMVIQNPRYQVTQFGKPVTLSCSQTLNHNVMYWYQQKSSQAPKLLFHYYDKDFNNEADTPDNFQSRRPNTSFCFLDIRSPGLGDTAMYLCATSEQGAPSETQYFGPGTRLLVL.

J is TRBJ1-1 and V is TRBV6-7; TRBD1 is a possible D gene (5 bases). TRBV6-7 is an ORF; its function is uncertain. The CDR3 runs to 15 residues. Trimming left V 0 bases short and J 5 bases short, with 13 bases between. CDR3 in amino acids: CASSYSGDGVTEAFF. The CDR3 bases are TGTGCCAGCAGTTACTCGGGGGATGGGGTAACTGAAGCTTTCTTT.

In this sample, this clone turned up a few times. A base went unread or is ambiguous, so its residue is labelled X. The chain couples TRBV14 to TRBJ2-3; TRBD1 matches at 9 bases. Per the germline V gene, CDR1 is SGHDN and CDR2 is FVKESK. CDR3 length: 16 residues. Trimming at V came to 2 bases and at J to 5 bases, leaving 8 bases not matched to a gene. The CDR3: CASSQPGTGFXDTQYF. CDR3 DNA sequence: TGTGCCAGCAGCCAACCCGGGACAGGGTTTAYAGATACGCAGTATTTT.

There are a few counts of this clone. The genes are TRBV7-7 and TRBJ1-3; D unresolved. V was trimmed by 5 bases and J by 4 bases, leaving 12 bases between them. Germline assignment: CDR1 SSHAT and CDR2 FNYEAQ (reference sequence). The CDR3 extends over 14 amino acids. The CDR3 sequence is CASSPPGLGNTIYF. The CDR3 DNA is TGTGCCAGCAGCCCCCCGGGGTTAGGAAACACCATATATTTT.

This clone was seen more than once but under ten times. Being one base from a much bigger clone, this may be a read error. This chain's CDR3 is CASRRTGNTEAFF. The CDR3 DNA reads TGTGCCAGTAGACGAACAGGGAACACTGAAGCTTTCTTT. This chain joins TRBV6-7 and TRBJ1-1, with D possibly being TRBD1 (5 bases). TRBV6-7 is annotated as an ORF whose role is uncertain. V was clipped by 9 bases and J by 1 base, with 12 bases between them. This CDR3 has 13 amino acids.

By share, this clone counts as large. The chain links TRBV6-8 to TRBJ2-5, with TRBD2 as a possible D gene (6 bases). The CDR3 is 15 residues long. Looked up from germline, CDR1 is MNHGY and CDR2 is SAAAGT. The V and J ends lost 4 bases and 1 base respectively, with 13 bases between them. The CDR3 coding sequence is TGTGCCAGCAGTTCCCCGCGCGGGGCCCAAGAGACCCAGTACTTC. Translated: CASSSPRGAQETQYF.

The DNA for the CDR3 is TGTGCCAGCAGTTACCCAACTAGCGGGAGGGCCTACAATGAGCAGTTCTTC. Protein: CASSYPTSGRAYNEQFF. The chain uses TRBV6-8 and TRBJ2-1; TRBD2 matches at 13 bases. This CDR3 is built from 17 residues. Germline V CDR1 and CDR2: MNHGY, SAAAGT. V lost 2 bases to trimming and J lost 2 bases; unmatched junction nucleotides: 3.

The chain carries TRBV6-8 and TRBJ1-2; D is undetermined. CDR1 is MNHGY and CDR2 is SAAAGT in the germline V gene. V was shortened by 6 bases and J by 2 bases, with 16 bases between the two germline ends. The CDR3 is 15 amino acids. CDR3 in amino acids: CASRPSRAKNYGYTF. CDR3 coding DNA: TGTGCCAGCAGACCCAGTAGAGCGAAAAACTATGGCTACACCTTC.

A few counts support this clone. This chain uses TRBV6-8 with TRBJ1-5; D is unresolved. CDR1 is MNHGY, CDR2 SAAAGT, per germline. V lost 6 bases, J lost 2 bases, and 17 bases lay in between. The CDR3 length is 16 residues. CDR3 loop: CASRAWEGLRNQPQHF. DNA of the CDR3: TGTGCCAGCAGGGCGTGGGAGGGATTACGCAATCAGCCCCAGCATTTT.

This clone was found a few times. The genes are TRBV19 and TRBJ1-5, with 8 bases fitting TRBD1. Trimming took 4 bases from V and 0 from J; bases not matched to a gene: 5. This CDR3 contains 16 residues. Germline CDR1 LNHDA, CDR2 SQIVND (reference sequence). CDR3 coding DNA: TGTGCCAGTAGTACAGGGACAGGATCTAGCAATCAGCCCCAGCATTTT. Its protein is CASSTGTGSSNQPQHF.

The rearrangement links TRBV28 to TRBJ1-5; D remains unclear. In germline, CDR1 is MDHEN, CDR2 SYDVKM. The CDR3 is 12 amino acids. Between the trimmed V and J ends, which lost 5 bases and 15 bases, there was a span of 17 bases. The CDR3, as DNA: TGTGCCAGCAGTCCATCCAGATTGACTCGGCATTTT. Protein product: CASSPSRLTRHF.

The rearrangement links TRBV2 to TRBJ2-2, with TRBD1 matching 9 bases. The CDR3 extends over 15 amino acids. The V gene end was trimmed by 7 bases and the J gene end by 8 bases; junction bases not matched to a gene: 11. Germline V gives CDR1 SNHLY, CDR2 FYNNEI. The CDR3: CASKRQGVVGGELFF. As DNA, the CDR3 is TGTGCCAGCAAAAGACAGGGGGTCGTTGGAGGGGAGCTGTTTTTT.

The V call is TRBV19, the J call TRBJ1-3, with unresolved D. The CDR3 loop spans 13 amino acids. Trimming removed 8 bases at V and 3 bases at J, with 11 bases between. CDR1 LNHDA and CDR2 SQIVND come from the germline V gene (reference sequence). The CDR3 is CASYGLSGNTIYF. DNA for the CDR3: TGTGCCAGTTACGGACTGAGTGGAAACACCATATATTTT.

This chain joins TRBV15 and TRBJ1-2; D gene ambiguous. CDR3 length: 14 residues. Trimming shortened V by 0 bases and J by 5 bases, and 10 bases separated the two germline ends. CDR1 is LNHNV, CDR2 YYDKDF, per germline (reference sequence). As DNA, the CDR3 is TGTGCCACCAGCAGAGAGGGAATGGAATATGGCTACACCTTC. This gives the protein CATSREGMEYGYTF.

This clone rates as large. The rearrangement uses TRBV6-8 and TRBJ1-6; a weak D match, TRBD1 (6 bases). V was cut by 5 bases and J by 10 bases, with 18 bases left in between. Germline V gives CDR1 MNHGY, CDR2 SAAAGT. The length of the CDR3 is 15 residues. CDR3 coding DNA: TGTGCCAGCAGTGGTGTATGGGGGGCAGGGTCACCCCTCCACTTT. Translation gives CASSGVWGAGSPLHF.

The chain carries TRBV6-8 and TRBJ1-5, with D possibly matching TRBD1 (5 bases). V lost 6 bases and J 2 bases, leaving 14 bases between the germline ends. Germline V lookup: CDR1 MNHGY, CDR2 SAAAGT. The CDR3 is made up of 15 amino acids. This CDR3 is CASSLDTYGNQPQHF. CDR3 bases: TGTGCCAGCAGCTTGGACACCTATGGCAATCAGCCCCAGCATTTT.

This CDR3 reads CASSDQRRRNQPQHF. The CDR3 nucleotides read TGCGCCAGCAGTGATCAGAGACGGAGAAATCAGCCCCAGCATTTT. The chain employs TRBV10-2 and TRBJ1-5; no clear D. The V and J ends lost 3 bases and 4 bases respectively, with 13 bases between them. The V gene's germline CDR1 is WSHSY and CDR2 SAAADI. CDR3 length: 15 amino acids.

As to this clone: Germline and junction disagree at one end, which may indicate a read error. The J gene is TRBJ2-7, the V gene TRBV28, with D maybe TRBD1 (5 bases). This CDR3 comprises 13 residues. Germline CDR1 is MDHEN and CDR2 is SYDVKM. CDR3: CVSLEGATYEQYF. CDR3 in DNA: TGTGTCAGCCTCGAAGGGGCCACCTACGAGCAGTACTTC.

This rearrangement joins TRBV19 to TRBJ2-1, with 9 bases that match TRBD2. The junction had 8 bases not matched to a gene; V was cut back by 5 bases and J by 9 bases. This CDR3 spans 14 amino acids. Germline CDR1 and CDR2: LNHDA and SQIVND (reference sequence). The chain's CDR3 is CASSPLAGEGEQFF. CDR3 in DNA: TGTGCCAGTAGTCCGTTAGCGGGGGAGGGTGAGCAGTTCTTC.

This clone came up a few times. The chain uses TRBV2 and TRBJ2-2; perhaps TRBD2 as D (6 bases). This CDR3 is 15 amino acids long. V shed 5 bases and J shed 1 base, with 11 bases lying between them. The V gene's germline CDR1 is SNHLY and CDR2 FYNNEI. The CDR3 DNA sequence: TGTGCCAGCAGTTCGGGACTGGTGAACACCGGGGAGCTGTTTTTT. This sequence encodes CASSSGLVNTGELFF.

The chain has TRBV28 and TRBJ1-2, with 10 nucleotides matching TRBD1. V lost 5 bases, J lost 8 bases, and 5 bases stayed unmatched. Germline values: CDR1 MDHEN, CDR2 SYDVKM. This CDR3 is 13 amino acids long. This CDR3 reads CASSPGQGWGYTF. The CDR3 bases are TGTGCCAGCAGTCCGGGACAGGGGTGGGGCTACACCTTC.

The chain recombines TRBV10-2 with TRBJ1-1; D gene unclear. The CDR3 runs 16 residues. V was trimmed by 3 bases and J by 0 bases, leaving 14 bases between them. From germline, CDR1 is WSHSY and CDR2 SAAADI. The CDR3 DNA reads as TGCGCCAGCAGTGATATAGGACGGCGGATGAACACTGAAGCTTTCTTT. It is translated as CASSDIGRRMNTEAFF.

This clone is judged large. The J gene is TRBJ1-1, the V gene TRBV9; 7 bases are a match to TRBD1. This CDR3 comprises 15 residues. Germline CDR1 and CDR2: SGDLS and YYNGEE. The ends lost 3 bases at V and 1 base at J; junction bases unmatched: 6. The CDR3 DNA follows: TGTGCCAGCAGCGCCACAGGGGTGGGGAACACTGAAGCTTTCTTT. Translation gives CASSATGVGNTEAFF.